The rows below give T cell receptor beta chains drawn from one sample of a study of blood T cell repertoires in COVID-19. TCRdb's copy holds only in-frame clones and misses some; the assay was immunoSEQ multiplex PCR. The sample holds about 200,000 clones; approximately 87% are singletons and the top ten take about 6%. Sequences were obtained from peripheral blood. The receptors were sampled from a man in his sixties who had recovered from COVID-19. CDR3s include the opening cysteine and the closing phenylalanine or tryptophan. D genes are given only for firm matches. The size of a clone is reported for some rows only, either as once, few or many, or as a class for expanded clones.

v_gene	j_gene	abundance	len	d_gene	CDR3nt	CDR3aa
TRBV28	TRBJ2-2	-	14	TRBD2	TGTGCCAGCAGTTTCGGGGAGGGGACCGGGGAGCTGTTTTTT	CASSFGEGTGELFF
TRBV2	TRBJ1-5	-	12	-	TGTGCCAGCAGTGGGGAGGACCAGCCCCAGCATTTT	CASSGEDQPQHF
TRBV6-2/TRBV6-3	TRBJ1-1	many	13	-	TGTGCCAGCAGTCCGGGACAGAACACTGAAGCTTTCTTT	CASSPGQNTEAFF
TRBV27	TRBJ2-7	-	13	TRBD2	TGTGCCAGCAGTCTGACTAGCCCCTACGAGCAGTACTTC	CASSLTSPYEQYF
TRBV10-2	TRBJ1-3	-	15	TRBD1	TGCGCCAGCAGTGAGTCGGGGACAGGGGATAACACCATATATTTT	CASSESGTGDNTIYF
TRBV5-6	TRBJ2-3	-	14	-	TGTGCCAGCAGCTTGGGCTCGGTAGAAGATACGCAGTATTTT	CASSLGSVEDTQYF
TRBV7-3	TRBJ1-2	once	14	-	TGTGCCAGCAGCCCGAGTAAGGGAGTCGATGGCTACACCTTC	CASSPSKGVDGYTF
TRBV10-3	TRBJ1-1	-	14	-	TGTGCCATCAGTGAGCCGGACAGAGACACTGAAGCTTTCTTT	CAISEPDRDTEAFF
TRBV6-5	TRBJ2-3	-	15	-	TGTGCCAGCAGGGAGGAGGCCACTAGCACAGATACGCAGTATTTT	CASREEATSTDTQYF
TRBV5-8	TRBJ2-6	-	17	-	TGTGCCAGCAGCTTGGGGGTGACAGCCTCTGGGGCCAACGTCCTGACTTTC	CASSLGVTASGANVLTF
TRBV7-2	TRBJ1-4	once	15	TRBD1	TGTGCCAGCAGCAGAAAACAGGGGGGGAATGAAAAACTGTTTTTT	CASSRKQGGNEKLFF
TRBV10-3	TRBJ1-2	-	12	-	TGTGCCATCAGTGAACTGTCCTATGGCTACACCTTC	CAISELSYGYTF
TRBV2	TRBJ2-7	-	14	TRBD1	TGTGCCAGCACCAAAGGGACAGGGGCCTACGAGCAGTACTTC	CASTKGTGAYEQYF
TRBV24-1	TRBJ1-1	-	13	TRBD1	TGTGCCACCAGTGATCTAGACAGGGGGGAAGCTTTCTTT	CATSDLDRGEAFF
TRBV27	TRBJ2-7	-	13	-	TGTGCCAGCAGTTTACCAGGGGCCTACGAGCAGTACTTC	CASSLPGAYEQYF
TRBV30	TRBJ1-1	once	13	-	TGTGCCTGGAGCTCGGCGGGAAACACTGAAGCTTTCTTT	CAWSSAGNTEAFF
TRBV14	TRBJ1-5	-	13	-	TGTGCCAGCAGCCATCTTCCCCCCGGAGCCCAGCATTTT	CASSHLPPGAQHF
TRBV11-2	TRBJ1-3	-	14	-	TGTGCCAGCAGCTTAGGGTCAGGAGGAAACACCATATATTTT	CASSLGSGGNTIYF
TRBV19	TRBJ2-7	-	13	-	TGTGCCAGTAGCAGGGGTTTCACCTACGAGCAGTACTTC	CASSRGFTYEQYF
TRBV2	TRBJ1-2	-	16	TRBD1	TGTGCCAGCAGTGAATCGTGGCCGAGACAGGGGAAAGGCTACACCTTC	CASSESWPRQGKGYTF
TRBV19	TRBJ1-1	-	12	-	TGTGCCAGTAGTATGGAGGGCACTGAAGCTTTCTTT	CASSMEGTEAFF
TRBV4-3	TRBJ2-3	-	15	TRBD1	TGCGCCAGCAGCACGGACAGGATTAGCACAGATACGCAGTATTTT	CASSTDRISTDTQYF
TRBV27	TRBJ2-1	-	15	TRBD2	TGTGCCAGCCGCAATCTAGCGGGAGGTACTGATGAGCAGTTCTTC	CASRNLAGGTDEQFF
TRBV30	TRBJ2-2	-	15	-	TGTGCCTGGAGTAAAGGACACCTGAACACCGGGGAGCTGTTTTTT	CAWSKGHLNTGELFF
TRBV29-1	TRBJ2-2	-	14	TRBD1	TGCAGCGGGAAATGGGGACAGGGGACCGGGGAGCTGTTTTTT	CSGKWGQGTGELFF
TRBV5-1	TRBJ1-1	-	14	-	TGCGCCAGCAGCTTGGGAGACAGTACCCCTGAAGCTTTCTTT	CASSLGDSTPEAFF
TRBV18	TRBJ1-5	-	14	-	TGTGCCAGCTCGGAAGGAGTCAGCAATCAGCCCCAGCATTTT	CASSEGVSNQPQHF
TRBV30	TRBJ2-7	-	15	TRBD1	TGTGCCTGGAGAAAAATGGGACAGGGAACCTACGAGCAGTACTTC	CAWRKMGQGTYEQYF
TRBV27	TRBJ1-6	-	17	TRBD1	TGTGCCAGCAGTTTAGGGAACAGGGGTGGGGGAGCTTCACCCCTCCACTTT	CASSLGNRGGGASPLHF
TRBV5-5	TRBJ1-5	-	15	-	TGTGCCAGCAGCTTGGTACGAGATACCAATCAGCCCCAGCATTTT	CASSLVRDTNQPQHF
TRBV2	TRBJ2-7	-	15	-	TGTGCCAGCAGTGACCCCCGGGACAAGTACAACGAGCAGTACTTC	CASSDPRDKYNEQYF